One sample yielded the 2 T cell receptor beta chains listed below, sequenced in a study of cytomegalovirus exposure and HLA in healthy donors (dated by TCRdb to about 2017). Library preparation used the immunoSEQ multiplex PCR assay. The multiplex PCR relied on a mix of 60 forward primers for TCR Vbeta segments and 13 reverse primers for TCR Jbeta segments. This immuneACCESS table, as held by TCRdb, lists in-frame sequences with V and J called but not all clones. Of the missing ones, under half trace to an unresolved V gene in checked studies; the others have no known cause. For this sample the table gives roughly 200,000 clones, of which over 70% were detected only once. Jointly, the top ten make up roughly 2.8% of the sample. The specimen was PBMCs. These receptors came from a male donor in good health and CMV-seronegative.

A single count supports this clone. This sequence joins TRBV28 and TRBJ2-2; D is possibly TRBD1 (6 bases). The CDR3 totals 15 residues. Germline-derived CDR1 and CDR2 are MDHEN and SYDVKM. The CDR3 DNA reads TGTGCACATCGGAAGGGGGACGCGAACACCGGGGAGCTGTTTTTT. It yields the protein CAHRKGDANTGELFF.

V and J are TRBV10-3 and TRBJ1-2; 9 bases are shared with TRBD1. The V and J ends lost 3 bases and 2 bases, in that order; junction bases with no gene match: 7. The CDR3 sequence is 16 residues long. From germline, CDR1 is ENHRY and CDR2 SYGVKD. CDR3 bases: TGTGCCATCAGTGATTGGGGGGACAGGGAAAACTATGGCTACACCTTC. This encodes CAISDWGDRENYGYTF.